A single sample gave rise to the 23 T cell receptor beta chains below, sequenced in a study of T-cell reconstitution after alpha-beta-depleted transplantation in children (dated by TCRdb to the mid-2010s). The protocol used for the library was PCR. The instrument was an Illumina HiSeq 2500. To normalize quantification of the TCRbeta repertoire, the TCR libraries were built with molecular barcoding that relied on unique molecular identifiers. The raw public data were reprocessed by TCRdb itself: fastp quality trimming at Q25, MiXCR clonotype calling, in-frame beta chains only. Merged by CDR3 protein, the rows form single entries marked with the most common genes and DNA. The sample table records some 26,000 distinct CDR3 sequences; around 17% of these occur just once. Approximately 40% of the sample is in the top ten clones. The sample's time point label, decoded: day 60 (about 2 months) after transplantation. The sample's treatment or condition label, in plain terms: allogeneic hematopoietic cell transplantation with graft depleted of TCRalphabeta T cells and CD19 B cells.

The source was PBMCs, mostly from graft donor cells, collected 60 days after TCRalphabeta/CD19-depleted stem cell transplant. All receptors come from a male patient under 10 years old who had a stem cell transplant for acute lymphoblastic leukemia, so the T cells may come from the graft donor.

The count of this clonotype is one. This rearrangement joins TRBV30 to TRBJ1-1; perhaps TRBD1 as D (5 bases). Germline V gives CDR1 GTSNPN, CDR2 SVGIG (reference sequence). The CDR3 spans 13 residues. Trimming left V 0 bases short and J 4 bases short, with 9 bases between. In DNA form, the CDR3 reads TGTGCCTGGAGTGTATCGGGGGGCACTGAAGCTTTCTTT. It specifies CAWSVSGGTEAFF.

The J gene is TRBJ2-7, the V gene TRBV11-3; TRBD2 agrees at 12 bases. The CDR3 length is 17 residues. V lost 5 bases and J lost 9; bases outside the gene matches: 17. Germline-derived CDR1 and CDR2 are SGHNT and YENEEA. The CDR3 reads CASSPQDPSGRASGQYF. CDR3 nucleotides: TGTGCCAGCAGCCCACAGGACCCTAGCGGGAGGGCCAGCGGGCAGTACTTC.

This clonotype came up many times. V usage is TRBV3-1 and J usage is TRBJ2-1; D is undetermined. The CDR3 contains 12 residues. Trimming took off 1 base at V and 7 bases at J, with 5 bases between the two ends. The germline V gene has CDR1 LGHDT and CDR2 YNNKEL (reference sequence). CDR3 amino acids: CASSQGPNEQFF. In DNA form, the CDR3 reads TGTGCCAGCAGCCAAGGACCGAATGAGCAGTTCTTC.

This clonotype was detected many times. V usage is TRBV5-1 and J usage is TRBJ1-6; 8 positions agree with TRBD1. The CDR3 has 17 amino acids. Germline CDR1 is SGHRS and CDR2 is YFSETQ. The V and J ends lost 5 bases and 2 bases, in that order; junction bases with no gene match: 9. DNA of the CDR3: TGCGCCAGCAGTCCGTACGGGACAGGAACCTATAATTCACCCCTCCACTTT. Encoded protein: CASSPYGTGTYNSPLHF. The entire variable domain, with the rest obtained from reference TRBV5-1 and TRBJ1-6, is as follows: KAGVTQTPRYLIKTRGQQVTLSCSPISGHRSVSWYQQTPGQGLQFLFEYFSETQRNKGNFPGRFSGRQFSNSRSEMNVSTLELGDSALYLCASSPYGTGTYNSPLHFGNGTRLTVT.

V gene TRBV18 combines with J gene TRBJ1-5, with D unresolved. CDR1 and CDR2 (germline): KGHSH, LQKENI. This CDR3 region has 13 residues. The V gene lost 3 bases and the J gene lost 5 bases, with 8 bases spanning the gap. CDR3 nucleotides: TGTGCCAGCTCACCGGGGTTAGATCAGCCCCAGCATTTT. As protein: CASSPGLDQPQHF.

There are many counts of this clonotype. The chain combines TRBV6-1 with TRBJ1-2; TRBD1 is a possible D gene (6 bases). V lost 6 bases and J 4 bases, leaving 21 bases between the germline ends. The CDR3 is made up of 16 amino acids. Germline loops: CDR1 MNHNS, CDR2 SASEGT. The DNA for the CDR3 is TGTGCCAGCAGGGACCCGGGGGCGCGAATGAGCTATGGCTACACCTTC. Its translation is CASRDPGARMSYGYTF.

This clonotype was counted ten times or more. The chain couples TRBV20-1 to TRBJ2-5; 15 positions match TRBD2. This CDR3 is 15 amino acids long. CDR1 and CDR2 from the germline V gene are DFQATT and SNEGSKA (reference sequence). The J segment lost 4 bases and the V segment lost 5 bases, leaving 5 bases of the junction unmatched. CDR3 sequence (DNA): TGCAGTGCTTGCCGGACTAGCGGGGGGGGAGAGACCCAGTACTTC. Protein sequence: CSACRTSGGGETQYF.

The sample holds many counts of this clonotype. The V gene is TRBV18, the J gene TRBJ2-5; D gene unclear. CDR1 and CDR2 from the germline V gene are KGHSH and LQKENI. This CDR3 is 12 amino acids long. V lost 2 bases, J lost 0 bases, and 1 base lay in between. CDR3 nucleotide sequence: TGTGCCAGCTCACCAAACCAAGAGACCCAGTACTTC. Encoded protein: CASSPNQETQYF.

The chain joins TRBV5-1 to TRBJ2-3, with a possible D match to TRBD2 (6 bases). CDR3 length: 13 amino acids. In germline, CDR1 is SGHRS, CDR2 YFSETQ. Trimming took 5 bases from V and 2 from J, leaving 9 bases between them. The CDR3 protein is CASRASVTDTQYF. The CDR3 DNA follows: TGCGCCAGCAGAGCTAGCGTCACAGATACGCAGTATTTT.

In its sample, this clonotype was seen many times. The chain links TRBV5-5 to TRBJ1-4; D is ambiguous. CDR1 and CDR2 (germline): SGHKS, YYEKEE (reference sequence). V shed 3 bases and J shed 4 bases, with 7 bases lying between them. This CDR3 spans 13 amino acids. The CDR3 sequence: CASSYLNNEKLFF. For the CDR3, the DNA is TGTGCCAGCAGCTACCTGAATAATGAAAAACTGTTTTTT.

The V and J genes are TRBV28 and TRBJ1-1; 9 bases are shared with TRBD1. CDR1 and CDR2 (germline): MDHEN, SYDVKM. The V and J ends lost 7 bases and 2 bases, in that order; junction bases with no gene match: 5. This CDR3 has 14 residues. For the CDR3, the DNA is TGTGCCAGCAAACAGGGGGCCGGAAACACTGAAGCTTTCTTT. This codes for CASKQGAGNTEAFF.

Notes on this clonotype: Given a much more abundant clone one base away, this may be a read error. The chain recombines TRBV20-1 with TRBJ2-1; 9 positions agree with TRBD2. Germline V gene lookup returns CDR1 DFQATT and CDR2 SNEGSKA (reference sequence). The CDR3 runs 19 residues. The CDR3 coding sequence is TGCTGTGCTAGAGATCTTGGGTTTACGCGGCTAGCGGGATACAATGAGCAGTTCTTC. Its protein is CCARDLGFTRLAGYNEQFF.

In this sample, this clonotype turned up a few times. CDR3 bases: TGCAGTGCTACCGGTGTCCAGGGGAAAACTTACAATGAGCAGTTCTTC. It translates to CSATGVQGKTYNEQFF. V is TRBV20-1 and J is TRBJ2-1; a possible D gene is TRBD1 (6 bases). This CDR3 is built from 16 residues. Deletions cut 4 bases from V and 4 bases from J, with 20 bases between. Germline V CDR1 and CDR2: DFQATT, SNEGSKA (reference sequence).

In DNA, the CDR3 is TGCAGTGCTAGTAGGCTGATTAGCACAGATACGCAGTATTTT. This translates into CSASRLISTDTQYF. The J gene is TRBJ2-3, the V gene TRBV20-1; unclear D gene. Germline CDR1 DFQATT, CDR2 SNEGSKA (reference sequence). The CDR3 sequence is 14 residues long. Trimming took off 3 bases at V and 0 bases at J, with 10 bases between the two ends.

This clonotype was seen many times. The chain uses TRBV6-5 and TRBJ2-1; D is possibly TRBD1 or TRBD2 (6 bases each). The CDR3 is 13 amino acids. The V and J ends lost 7 bases and 12 bases respectively, with 19 bases between them. Germline CDR1 is MNHEY and CDR2 is SVGAGI. CDR3: CASNPTHGGGQFF. The CDR3 DNA follows: TGTGCCAGCAACCCAACTCATGGAGGGGGGCAGTTCTTC.

This clonotype showed up many times. This rearrangement joins TRBV20-1 to TRBJ2-2; the match to TRBD1 covers 10 bases. Germline CDR1 DFQATT, CDR2 SNEGSKA (reference sequence). V was clipped by 7 bases and J by 4 bases; unmatched bases: 9. The CDR3 runs 15 residues. The CDR3 DNA reads TGCAGTGTCAGGGCAGGGACAGGGGTCACCGGGGAGCTGTTTTTT. Translated, it gives CSVRAGTGVTGELFF.

The rearrangement links TRBV6-2 or TRBV6-3 to TRBJ2-7; weak D call: TRBD1 (6 bases). This CDR3 comprises 14 residues. Germline values: CDR1 MNHEY, CDR2 SVGEGT. V was shortened by 0 bases and J by 6 bases, with 12 bases between the two germline ends. CDR3 region: CASSYSENRAEQYF. In nucleotides, the CDR3 is TGTGCCAGCAGTTACTCGGAAAACAGGGCCGAGCAGTACTTC.

This clonotype was detected ten times or more. The CDR3 is CASSSRLVNEQFF. Here the CDR3 DNA reads TGCGCCAGCAGCTCCCGACTAGTAAATGAGCAGTTCTTC. This chain connects TRBV5-1 to TRBJ2-1; the D gene is possibly TRBD2 (6 bases). Germline-derived CDR1 and CDR2 are SGHRS and YFSETQ. V dropped 3 bases and J dropped 7 bases, with 11 bases sitting between them. CDR3 length: 13 residues.

V is TRBV4-2 and J is TRBJ2-2; TRBD1 matches 7 bases. This CDR3 spans 15 amino acids. Germline CDR1 is LGHNA and CDR2 is YNFKEQ. V dropped 3 bases and J dropped 4; count of bases not matched to a gene: 5. The CDR3 DNA is TGTGCCAGCAGCCACAACGACAGGGTCACCGGGGAGCTGTTTTTT. It translates to CASSHNDRVTGELFF.

The sample holds a few counts of this clonotype. This rearrangement joins TRBV12-3 or TRBV12-4 to TRBJ1-2; 9 bases map to TRBD1. The length of the CDR3 is 15 residues. The V segment lost 5 bases and the J segment 0 bases; nucleotides outside the gene matches: 4. In nucleotides, the CDR3 is TGTGCCAGCAGTAGAAGGACAGGGGCTAACTATGGCTACACCTTC. This translates into CASSRRTGANYGYTF.

The chain links TRBV12-3 or TRBV12-4 to TRBJ1-5; D unclear. With 9 bases removed from V and 7 bases from J, the gap between germline ends came to 19 bases. The CDR3 runs to 14 residues. In DNA, the CDR3 is TGTGCCAGTACAAAGTCGGGGTTCGGGCAGCCCCAGCATTTT. Its protein product is CASTKSGFGQPQHF.

The gene calls are TRBV11-1 and TRBJ2-1, with 8 bases lining up with TRBD2. From germline, CDR1 is SGHAT and CDR2 FQDESV (reference sequence). The V and J ends lost 0 bases and 8 bases, in that order; junction bases with no gene match: 15. The CDR3 has 18 residues. CDR3 sequence (DNA): TGTGCCAGCAGCTTAGCCGGAGTGGGCGGGAGGTTCGTCGATGAGCAGTTCTTC. Amino acids: CASSLAGVGGRFVDEQFF.

This clonotype was seen at least ten times. The chain recombines TRBV6-5 with TRBJ2-7; TRBD2 matches at 8 bases. CDR1 and CDR2 from the germline V gene are MNHEY and SVGAGI. The V and J ends lost 0 bases and 1 base, in that order; junction bases with no gene match: 2. The CDR3 is 15 residues long. The CDR3 loop reads CASSYSSGVSYEQYF. Written as DNA, the CDR3 is TGTGCCAGCAGTTACTCTAGCGGGGTTTCCTACGAGCAGTACTTC.